This entry lists 10 T cell receptor beta chains sequenced from one sample in a study of blood T cell repertoires in COVID-19. Data came from immunoSEQ multiplex PCR; TCRdb stores just in-frame clones and leaves some out. The table has fewer than 500,000 clones, 70% to 85% seen once. The sequencing sample was made of peripheral blood. The receptors were gathered from a human donor with acute or convalescent COVID-19. The donor label of this sample is uncertain.

The chain employs TRBV2 and TRBJ2-3; TRBD1 agrees at 9 bases. Germline V CDR1 and CDR2: SNHLY, FYNNEI. The CDR3 length is 15 residues. J was trimmed by 3 bases and V by 4 bases; bases with no gene match: 5. The CDR3: CASSGQGGGTDTQYF. CDR3 in DNA: TGTGCCAGCAGTGGACAGGGGGGTGGTACAGATACGCAGTATTTT. Filled out from reference TRBV2 and TRBJ2-3, the complete variable domain reads EPEVTQTPSHQVTQMGQEVILRCVPISNHLYFYWYRQILGQKVEFLVSFYNNEISEKSEIFDDQFSVERPDGSNFTLKIRSTKLEDSAMYFCASSGQGGGTDTQYFGPGTRLTVL.

This clone came up once. The chain joins TRBV29-1 to TRBJ1-2; a weak D match, TRBD1 (6 bases). Germline V gene data show CDR1 as SQVTM and CDR2 as ANQGSEA. The CDR3 is made up of 12 amino acids. V was shortened by 7 bases and J by 6 bases, with 15 bases between the two germline ends. CDR3 region: CSGGTGYDGYTF. Written as DNA, the CDR3 is TGCAGCGGGGGAACAGGGTATGATGGCTACACCTTC.

The rearrangement uses TRBV28 and TRBJ2-7; maybe TRBD2 (5 bases). The CDR3 is 14 residues long. CDR1 and CDR2 from the germline V gene are MDHEN and SYDVKM. With 1 base removed from V and 7 bases from J, the gap between germline ends came to 14 bases. In nucleotides, the CDR3 is TGTGCCAGCAGTTTATTTACTAGGATGAGAGAGCAGTACTTC. This sequence encodes CASSLFTRMREQYF.

The chain couples TRBV4-2 to TRBJ2-4, with D perhaps TRBD2 (5 bases). Trimming took off 0 bases at V and 2 bases at J, with 11 bases between the two ends. CDR1 and CDR2 (germline): LGHNA, YNFKEQ. The CDR3 has 16 residues. The CDR3 protein is CASSQDPGITKNIQYF. The CDR3 region has the DNA TGTGCCAGCAGCCAAGACCCGGGGATCACCAAAAACATTCAGTACTTC.

The chain combines TRBV5-6 with TRBJ1-2; D gene ambiguous. This CDR3 spans 16 amino acids. Germline V CDR1 and CDR2: SGHDT, YYEEEE. V lost 2 bases and J lost 8, with 22 bases in between. CDR3 loop: CASSLSSVRFLLGYTF. The CDR3 DNA follows: TGTGCCAGCAGCTTAAGTAGTGTGAGGTTTTTACTGGGCTACACCTTC.

The CDR3 bases are TGTGCCATCAGTGAATCGGACAGCAATTTTCAGCCCCAGCATTTT. Translation gives CAISESDSNFQPQHF. The J gene is TRBJ1-5, the V gene TRBV10-3, with D possibly matching TRBD1 (6 bases). Germline CDR1 ENHRY, CDR2 SYGVKD. Trimming stripped 3 bases from V and 6 bases from J, with 15 bases between. This CDR3 contains 15 residues.

The chain carries TRBV11-2 and TRBJ2-1; D might be TRBD2 (5 bases). The CDR3 is 16 residues long. Germline V gene sequence: CDR1 SGHAT, CDR2 FQNNGV. V was clipped by 0 bases and J by 2 bases, with 11 bases between them. The DNA for the CDR3 is TGTGCCAGCAGCTTAGATCCGGACTCAGCCTACAATGAGCAGTTCTTC. Its protein product is CASSLDPDSAYNEQFF.

The chain combines TRBV29-1 with TRBJ1-2, with TRBD1 matching 7 bases. V lost 4 bases, J lost 8 bases, and 7 bases stayed unmatched. The CDR3 sequence is 12 residues long. The germline V gene has CDR1 SQVTM and CDR2 ANQGSEA. CDR3 sequence: CSVGQGVGGYTF. DNA of the CDR3: TGCAGCGTTGGGCAGGGGGTTGGCGGCTACACCTTC.

This clone was seen a handful of times. The chain has TRBV2 and TRBJ2-3; 9 bases are shared with TRBD2. Germline V CDR1 and CDR2: SNHLY, FYNNEI. Trimming removed 7 bases from V and 3 bases from J; junction bases left unmatched: 5. The CDR3 totals 14 residues. The CDR3: CASMRGGLTDTQYF. For the CDR3, the DNA is TGTGCCAGCATGCGGGGGGGGTTGACAGATACGCAGTATTTT.

The genes are TRBV18 and TRBJ2-1; 8 bases map to TRBD1. This CDR3 is built from 15 residues. Germline trimming cut 3 bases from V and 7 bases from J; bases unmatched to any gene: 8. Germline-derived CDR1 and CDR2 are KGHSH and LQKENI. CDR3 in amino acids: CASSPRTGKENEQFF. DNA of the CDR3: TGTGCCAGCTCACCGAGGACAGGGAAGGAGAATGAGCAGTTCTTC.